This T cell receptor (beta chain) was captured by sequencing in a study of blood T cells in healthy people across ages. The authors ran a second PCR of about 7 to 11 cycles using a sample-barcoded 5' primer and a J-beta primer mix. Carrying 12 random nucleotides, a template-switch adaptor labeled each individual cDNA molecule. Via MiXCR, TCRdb re-called the 5' RACE reads, giving one row per CDR3 protein. The sample holds about 1.4 million distinct CDR3 sequences, approximately 59% seen once. V shed 2 bases and J shed 3 bases, with 12 bases lying between them. In germline, CDR1 is MNHEY, CDR2 SVGAGI. There are 15 residues in the CDR3. Researchers report isolating at least 6 million PBMCs per sample. Turning to this clonotype: Antigen unknown.

General study points: Unknown CMV status may confound age-related changes in expanded clones. PBMC samples, being unsorted, prevented any conclusive comparison of naive and antigen-experienced cells.

Material: blood. The chain is built from TRBV6-5 and TRBJ2-3, with a possible D match to TRBD1 (6 bases). The source of this sequence is a man between 18 and 29 years old in good health. In nucleotides, the CDR3 is TGTGCCAGCAGTTACAGGGGGACAAGGACAGATACGCAGTATTTT. It encodes CASSYRGTRTDTQYF.